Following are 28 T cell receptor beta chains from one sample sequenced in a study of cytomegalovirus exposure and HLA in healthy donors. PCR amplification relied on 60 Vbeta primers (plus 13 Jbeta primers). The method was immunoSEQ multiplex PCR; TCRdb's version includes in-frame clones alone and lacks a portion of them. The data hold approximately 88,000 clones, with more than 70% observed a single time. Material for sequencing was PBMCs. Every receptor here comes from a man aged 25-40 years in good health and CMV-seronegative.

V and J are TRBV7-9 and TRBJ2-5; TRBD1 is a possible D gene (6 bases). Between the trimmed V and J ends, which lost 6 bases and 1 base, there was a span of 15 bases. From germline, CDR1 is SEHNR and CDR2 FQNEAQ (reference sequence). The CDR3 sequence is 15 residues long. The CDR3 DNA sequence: TGTGCCAGCAGAGGCCGGGACACCCGCCAAGAGACCCAGTACTTC. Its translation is CASRGRDTRQETQYF.

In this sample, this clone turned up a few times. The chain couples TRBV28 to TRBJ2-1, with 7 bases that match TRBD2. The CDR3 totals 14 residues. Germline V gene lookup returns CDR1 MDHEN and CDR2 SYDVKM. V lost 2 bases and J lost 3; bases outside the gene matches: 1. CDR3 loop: CASSLAGVYNEQFF. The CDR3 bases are TGTGCCAGCAGTTTAGCGGGAGTCTACAATGAGCAGTTCTTC.

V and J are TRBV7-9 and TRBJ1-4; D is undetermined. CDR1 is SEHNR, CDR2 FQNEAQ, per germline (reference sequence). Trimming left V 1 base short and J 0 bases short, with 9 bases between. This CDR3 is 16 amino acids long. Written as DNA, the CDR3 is TGTGCCAGCAGCTTAGGGGCACAGACAACTAATGAAAAACTGTTTTTT. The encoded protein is CASSLGAQTTNEKLFF.

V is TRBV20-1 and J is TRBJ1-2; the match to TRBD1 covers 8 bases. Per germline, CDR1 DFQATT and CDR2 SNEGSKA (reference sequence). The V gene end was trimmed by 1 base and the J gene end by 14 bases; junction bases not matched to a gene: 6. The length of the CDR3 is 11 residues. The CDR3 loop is CSARVDREQTF. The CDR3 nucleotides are TGCAGTGCTAGAGTGGACAGGGAACAGACCTTC.

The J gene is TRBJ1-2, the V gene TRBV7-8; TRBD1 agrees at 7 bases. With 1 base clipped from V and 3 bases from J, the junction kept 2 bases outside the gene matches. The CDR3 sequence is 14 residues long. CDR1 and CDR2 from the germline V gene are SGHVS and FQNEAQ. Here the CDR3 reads CASSLGGTDYGYTF. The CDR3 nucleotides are TGTGCCAGCAGCTTAGGGGGGACAGACTATGGCTACACCTTC.

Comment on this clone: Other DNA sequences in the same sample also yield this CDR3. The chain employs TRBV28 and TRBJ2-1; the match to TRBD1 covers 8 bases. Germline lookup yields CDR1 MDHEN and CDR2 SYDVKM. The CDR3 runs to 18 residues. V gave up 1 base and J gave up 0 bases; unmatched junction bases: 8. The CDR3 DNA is TGTGCCAGCAGTTTATCCCTCAAACAGGGGGTCTCCTACAATGAGCAGTTCTTC. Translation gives CASSLSLKQGVSYNEQFF.

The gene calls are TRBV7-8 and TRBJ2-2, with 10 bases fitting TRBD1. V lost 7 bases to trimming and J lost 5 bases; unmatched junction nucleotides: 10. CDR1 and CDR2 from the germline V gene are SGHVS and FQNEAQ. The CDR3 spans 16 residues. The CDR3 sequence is CASTYKGDRGTGELFF. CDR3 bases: TGTGCCAGCACGTATAAAGGGGACAGGGGAACCGGGGAGCTGTTTTTT.

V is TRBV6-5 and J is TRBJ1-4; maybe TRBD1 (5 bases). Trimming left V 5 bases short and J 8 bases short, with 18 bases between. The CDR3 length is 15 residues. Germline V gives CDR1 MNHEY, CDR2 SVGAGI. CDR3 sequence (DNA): TGTGCCAGCAGTCCATCACCAGGGCAGAAAGAAAAACTGTTTTTT. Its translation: CASSPSPGQKEKLFF.

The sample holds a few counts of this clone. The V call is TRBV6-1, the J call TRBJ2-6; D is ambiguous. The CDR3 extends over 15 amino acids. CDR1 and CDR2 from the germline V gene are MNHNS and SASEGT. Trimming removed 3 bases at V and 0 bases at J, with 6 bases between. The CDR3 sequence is CASSDRFSGANVLTF. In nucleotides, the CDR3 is TGTGCCAGCAGTGACAGGTTCTCTGGGGCCAACGTCCTGACTTTC.

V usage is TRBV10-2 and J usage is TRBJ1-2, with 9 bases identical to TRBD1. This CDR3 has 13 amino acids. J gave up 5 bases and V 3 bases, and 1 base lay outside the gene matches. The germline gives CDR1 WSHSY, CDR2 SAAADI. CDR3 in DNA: TGCGCCAGCAGTGAAGGGACAGGGTATGGCTACACCTTC. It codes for CASSEGTGYGYTF.

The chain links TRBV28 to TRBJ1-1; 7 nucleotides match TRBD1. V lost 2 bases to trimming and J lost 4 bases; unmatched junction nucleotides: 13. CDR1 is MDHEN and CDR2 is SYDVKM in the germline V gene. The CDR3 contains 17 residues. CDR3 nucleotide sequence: TGTGCCAGCAGTTTAGAAGGCGCAGGGGGTATCGGCACTGAAGCTTTCTTT. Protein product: CASSLEGAGGIGTEAFF.

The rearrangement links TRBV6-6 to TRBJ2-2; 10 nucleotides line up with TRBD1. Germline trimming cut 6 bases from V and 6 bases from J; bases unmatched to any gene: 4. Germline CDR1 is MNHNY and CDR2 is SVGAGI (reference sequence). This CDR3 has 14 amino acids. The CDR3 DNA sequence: TGTGCCAGCAGGCGACAGGGGGCGGCCGGGGAGCTGTTTTTT. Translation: CASRRQGAAGELFF.

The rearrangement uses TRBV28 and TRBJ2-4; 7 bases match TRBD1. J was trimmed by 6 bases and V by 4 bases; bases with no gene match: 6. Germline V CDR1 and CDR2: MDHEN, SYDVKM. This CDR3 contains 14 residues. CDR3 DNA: TGTGCCAGCAGTTCAGGGGGTGTCGGAAACATTCAGTACTTC. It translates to CASSSGGVGNIQYF.

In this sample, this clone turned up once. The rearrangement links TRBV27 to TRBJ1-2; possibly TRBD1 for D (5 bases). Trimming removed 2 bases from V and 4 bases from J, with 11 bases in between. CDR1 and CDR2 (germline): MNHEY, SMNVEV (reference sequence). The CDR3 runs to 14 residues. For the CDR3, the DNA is TGTGCCAGCAGTTTACAGGGATTCGGCTATGGCTACACCTTC. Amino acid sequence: CASSLQGFGYGYTF.

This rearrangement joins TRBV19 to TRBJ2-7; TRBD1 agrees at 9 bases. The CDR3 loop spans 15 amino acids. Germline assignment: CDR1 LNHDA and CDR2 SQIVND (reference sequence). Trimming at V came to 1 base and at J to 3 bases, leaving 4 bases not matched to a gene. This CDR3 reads CASSIVGQGDYEQYF. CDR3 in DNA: TGTGCCAGTAGTATAGTGGGACAGGGCGACTACGAGCAGTACTTC.

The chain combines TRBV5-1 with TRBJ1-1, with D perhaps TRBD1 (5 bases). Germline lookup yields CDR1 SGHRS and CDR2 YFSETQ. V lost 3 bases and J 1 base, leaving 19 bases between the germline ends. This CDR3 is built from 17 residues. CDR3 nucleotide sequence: TGCGCCAGCAGCTCTCCCGCAGGGTTTCCTGGGAACACTGAAGCTTTCTTT. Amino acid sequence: CASSSPAGFPGNTEAFF.

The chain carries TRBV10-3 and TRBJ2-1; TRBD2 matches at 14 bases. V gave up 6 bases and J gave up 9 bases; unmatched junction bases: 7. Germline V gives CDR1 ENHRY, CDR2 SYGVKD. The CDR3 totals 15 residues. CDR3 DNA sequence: TGTGCCATCAGGAAGGGACTAGCGGGAGCGGGTGAGCAGTTCTTC. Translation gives CAIRKGLAGAGEQFF.

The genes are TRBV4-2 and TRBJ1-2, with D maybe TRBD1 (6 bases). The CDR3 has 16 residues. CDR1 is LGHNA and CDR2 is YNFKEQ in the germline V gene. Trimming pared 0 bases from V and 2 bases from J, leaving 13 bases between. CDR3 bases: TGTGCCAGCAGCCAAGATCTTTATGGGGGCAACTATGGCTACACCTTC. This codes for CASSQDLYGGNYGYTF.

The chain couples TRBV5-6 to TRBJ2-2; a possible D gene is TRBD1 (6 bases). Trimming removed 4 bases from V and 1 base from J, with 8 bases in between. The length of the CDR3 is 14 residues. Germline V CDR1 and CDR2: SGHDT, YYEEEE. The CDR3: CASSLGGNTGELFF. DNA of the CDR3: TGTGCCAGCAGCCTAGGGGGGAACACCGGGGAGCTGTTTTTT.

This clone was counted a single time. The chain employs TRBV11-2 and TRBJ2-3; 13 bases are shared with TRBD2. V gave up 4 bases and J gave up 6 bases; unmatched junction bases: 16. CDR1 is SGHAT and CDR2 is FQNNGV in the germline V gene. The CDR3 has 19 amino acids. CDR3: CASSYPPRGLAGWVDTQYF. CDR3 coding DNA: TGTGCCAGCAGCTACCCCCCGAGGGGACTAGCGGGATGGGTTGATACGCAGTATTTT.

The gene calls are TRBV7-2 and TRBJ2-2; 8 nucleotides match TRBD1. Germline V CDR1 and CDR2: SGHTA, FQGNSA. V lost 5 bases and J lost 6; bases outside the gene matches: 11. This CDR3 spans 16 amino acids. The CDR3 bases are TGTGCCAGCAGCCAGACAGGGGAGGTTAGAGCCGGGGAGCTGTTTTTT. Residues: CASSQTGEVRAGELFF. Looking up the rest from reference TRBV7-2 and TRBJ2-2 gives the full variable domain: GAGVSQSPSNKVTEKGKDVELRCDPISGHTALYWYRQSLGQGLEFLIYFQGNSAPDKSGLPSDRFSAERTGGSVSTLTIQRTQQEDSAVYLCASSQTGEVRAGELFFGEGSRLTVL.

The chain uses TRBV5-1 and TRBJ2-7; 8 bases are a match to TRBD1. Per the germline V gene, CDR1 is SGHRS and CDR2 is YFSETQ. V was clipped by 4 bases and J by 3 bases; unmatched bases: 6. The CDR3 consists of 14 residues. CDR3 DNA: TGCGCCAGCAGCATAACCGGGACAGGCTACGAGCAGTACTTC. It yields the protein CASSITGTGYEQYF.

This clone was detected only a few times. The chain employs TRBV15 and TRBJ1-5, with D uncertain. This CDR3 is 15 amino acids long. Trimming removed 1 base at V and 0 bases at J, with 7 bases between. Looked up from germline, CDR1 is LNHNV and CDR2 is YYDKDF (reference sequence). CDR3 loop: CATSRGAVSNQPQHF. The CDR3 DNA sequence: TGTGCCACCAGCAGAGGGGCAGTTAGCAATCAGCCCCAGCATTTT.

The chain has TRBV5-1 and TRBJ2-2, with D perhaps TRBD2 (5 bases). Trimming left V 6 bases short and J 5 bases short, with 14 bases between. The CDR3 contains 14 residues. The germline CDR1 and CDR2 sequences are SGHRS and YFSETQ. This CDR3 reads CASTRGVATGELFF. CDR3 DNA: TGCGCCAGCACCCGAGGAGTAGCGACCGGGGAGCTGTTTTTT. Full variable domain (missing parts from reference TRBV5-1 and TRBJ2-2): KAGVTQTPRYLIKTRGQQVTLSCSPISGHRSVSWYQQTPGQGLQFLFEYFSETQRNKGNFPGRFSGRQFSNSRSEMNVSTLELGDSALYLCASTRGVATGELFFGEGSRLTVL.

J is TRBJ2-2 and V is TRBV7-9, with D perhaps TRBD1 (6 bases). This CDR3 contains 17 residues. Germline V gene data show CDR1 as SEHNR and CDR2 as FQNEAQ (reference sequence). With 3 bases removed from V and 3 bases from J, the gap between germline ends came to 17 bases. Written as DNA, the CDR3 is TGTGCCAGCAGCTTTTACAGGGTGCGGAAGGACACCGGGGAGCTGTTTTTT. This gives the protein CASSFYRVRKDTGELFF.

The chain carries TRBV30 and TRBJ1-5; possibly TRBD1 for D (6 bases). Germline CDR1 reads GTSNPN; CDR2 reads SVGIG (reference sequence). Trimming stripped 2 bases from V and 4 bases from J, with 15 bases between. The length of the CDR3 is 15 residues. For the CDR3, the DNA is TGTGCCTGGAGTAGGGGGGGCTCTACTAATCAGCCCCAGCATTTT. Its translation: CAWSRGGSTNQPQHF.

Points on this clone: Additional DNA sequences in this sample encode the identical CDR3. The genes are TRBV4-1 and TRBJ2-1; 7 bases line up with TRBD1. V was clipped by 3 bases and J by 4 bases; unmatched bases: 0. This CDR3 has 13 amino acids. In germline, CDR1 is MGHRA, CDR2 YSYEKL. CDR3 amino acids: CASSQGQYNEQFF. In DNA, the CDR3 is TGCGCCAGCAGCCAGGGACAGTACAATGAGCAGTTCTTC.

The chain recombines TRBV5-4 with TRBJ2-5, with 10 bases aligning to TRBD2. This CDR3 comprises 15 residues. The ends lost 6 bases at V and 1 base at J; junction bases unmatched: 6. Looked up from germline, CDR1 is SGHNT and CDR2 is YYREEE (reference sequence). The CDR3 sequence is CASTASGSPQETQYF. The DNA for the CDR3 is TGTGCCAGCACCGCTAGCGGGAGCCCCCAAGAGACCCAGTACTTC.